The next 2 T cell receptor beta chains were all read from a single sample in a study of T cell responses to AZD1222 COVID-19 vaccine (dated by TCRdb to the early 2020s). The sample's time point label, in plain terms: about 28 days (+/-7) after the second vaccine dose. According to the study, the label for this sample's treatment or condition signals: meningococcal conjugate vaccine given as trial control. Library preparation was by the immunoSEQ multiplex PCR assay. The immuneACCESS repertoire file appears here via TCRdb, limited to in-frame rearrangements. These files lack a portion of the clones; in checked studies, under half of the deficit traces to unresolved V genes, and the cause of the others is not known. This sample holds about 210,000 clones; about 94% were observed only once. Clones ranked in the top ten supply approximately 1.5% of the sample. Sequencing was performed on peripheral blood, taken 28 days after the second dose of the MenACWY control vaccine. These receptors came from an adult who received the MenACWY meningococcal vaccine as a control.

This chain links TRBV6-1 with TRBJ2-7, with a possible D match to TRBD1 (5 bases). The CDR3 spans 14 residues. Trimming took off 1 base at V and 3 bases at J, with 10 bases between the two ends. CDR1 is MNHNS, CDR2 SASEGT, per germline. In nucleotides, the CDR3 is TGTGCCAGCAGTGAAGGGACAAGCCTCTACGAGCAGTACTTC. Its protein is CASSEGTSLYEQYF.

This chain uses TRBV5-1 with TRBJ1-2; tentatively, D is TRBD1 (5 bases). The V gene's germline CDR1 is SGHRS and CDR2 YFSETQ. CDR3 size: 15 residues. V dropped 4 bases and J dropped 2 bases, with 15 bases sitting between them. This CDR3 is CASSISGTDNYGYTF. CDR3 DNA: TGCGCCAGCAGCATCTCCGGGACGGACAACTATGGCTACACCTTC.